This TCR beta chain was sequenced during a study of blood T cell repertoires in COVID-19. In the study overall: Samples of COVID-19 (acute and convalescent) were obtained from the United States, Italy and Spain. The analysed material was cDNA or gDNA that came from T cells, B-cell-depleted T cells, or PBMCs.

How the authors handled the data: Estimation of nucleated cell counts was performed using reference gene primer amplification. Assay used: immunoSEQ multiplex PCR; TCRdb lists only in-frame clones, some missing. V and J calls and clone size are copied from that table; D and trimming were computed from the DNA. The sample holds over 150,000 clones, approximately 88% seen once. Followed over time, Seattle patients had been enrolled while infection was active. V gave up 6 bases and J gave up 0 bases, with 15 bases separating them. This CDR3 has 15 amino acids. CDR1 and CDR2 from the germline V gene are ENHRY and SYGVKD.

The chain couples TRBV10-3 to TRBJ2-7; D is undetermined. This TCR derives from a woman aged 40-49 years with COVID-19, enrolled during active disease. The sequenced sample consisted of peripheral blood. The CDR3 here is CAIRRSGLSSYEQYF. In DNA form, the CDR3 reads TGTGCCATCAGGAGATCAGGTTTAAGCTCCTACGAGCAGTACTTC.